This entry concerns a single T cell receptor beta chain. As yet, its antigen is unknown. The sample is drawn from a study of T cells in Graves' hyperthyroidism and ophthalmopathy. The junction had 9 bases not matched to a gene; V was cut back by 4 bases and J by 8 bases. The CDR3 spans 14 residues. The germline CDR1 and CDR2 sequences are SGHRS and YFSETQ. TCR beta CDR3 regions were amplified from RNA transcripts. The study used the HTBI primer set for a first-round RT-PCR of the TCR CDR3. TCRdb fed the multiplex PCR reads into MiXCR, producing one record per CDR3 protein. Of approximately 400,000 distinct CDR3 sequences detected, approximately 15% appear once; the ten largest clones hold about 33%. Recently diagnosed hyperthyroidism of less than 2 months' duration affected patients aged 18 to 65. Overall study results and limits: For ophthalmopathy, model prediction preceded onset by a median about 6 months. Among clonotypes expanded in thyroid above 0.001, most were also found in blood.

What was sequenced was blood. The chain uses TRBV5-1 and TRBJ2-1, with 7 bases identical to TRBD2. This sequence was found in a woman in her 30s with Graves' hyperthyroidism. CDR3 sequence (DNA): TGCGCCAGCAGCGGAGGCGGGAGTGTGCATGAGCAGTTCTTC. It encodes CASSGGGSVHEQFF.